The T cell receptor (beta chain) under discussion was sequenced for a study of post-analysis software for immune sequencing data (dated by TCRdb to the mid-2010s). Study-wide context: Disease courses on record covered relapsing-remitting, secondary progressive and progressive-relapsing multiple sclerosis, though some patients had no subtype annotation. The multiple sclerosis patient repertoires were compared with approximately 11 previously published healthy control repertoires from donors aged about 6 to 28 years. A subset of samples was prepared in parallel using single-end sample barcoding, then pooled and co-amplified after Illumina adapter ligation.

Points the paper makes about the study in general: The multiple sclerosis patient group was slightly younger than the control group. Direct clustering with F measure showed strong co-clustering of samples prepared in the same batch, prompting a batch-effect correction. Significantly lower normalized Chao1 diversity was found in multiple sclerosis patients than in controls, suggesting substantial peripheral T-cell clonal expansion.

Concerning this clonotype: The target of this receptor is not known. No clone much larger than this one lies a single base away; base qualities are absent.

To demonstrate the VDJtools post-analysis software, TCR beta repertoires were profiled from the peripheral blood of 10 to 15 young patients with multiple sclerosis. The multiple sclerosis patients were children and adolescents between roughly 6 and 15 years of age. Library generation was performed with PCR. Sequencing used an Illumina HiSeq 2500. To reduce PCR and sequencing biases, unique molecular identifiers were built into the TCR beta cDNA libraries. Per 1 to 10 million input T cells, some 500,000 cDNA molecules were obtained, such that each molecule approximated one T cell. The patient libraries were prepared and sequenced using the same protocol as the earlier healthy control dataset. Samples belonging to the same batch were prepared together, multiplexed and sequenced on a shared HiSeq lane. Under the source paper's analysis protocol: Raw barcoded reads were processed with MIGEC, discarding single-read molecular identifier groups before consensus assembly and CDR3 extraction. Clonotype tables were post-analysed with VDJtools, normalizing diversity by down-sampling all datasets to the smallest sample size. To correct batch-related cross-sample contamination, repertoire overlap clustering matched CDR3 amino acid sequences but not nucleotide sequences. The raw public reads went through TCRdb reprocessing: fastp at Q25, MiXCR clone calling, in-frame beta chains kept. Merged by CDR3 protein, the rows form single entries marked with the most common genes and DNA. In this record, the V and J calls reflect TCRdb's handling and not the investigators' own analysis. Across this sample there are some 450,000 distinct CDR3 sequences, with less than 45% seen only once. Together, the top ten hold 12% of the sample.

The sequenced sample consisted of blood. The clonotype comes from a girl aged 10-17 years with multiple sclerosis.

This receptor carries the CDR3 CASSQDPLIEQFF. In nucleotide form, the sequence is TGCGCCAGCAGCCAAGACCCTCTCATTGAGCAGTTCTTC. This sequence uses TRBV4-1 and TRBJ2-1; the D gene cannot be named for sure. The CDR3, from cysteine to phenylalanine, totals 13 residues. CDR3 DNA only is kept here, 39 bases in frame from base 1. CDR1 MGHRA and CDR2 YSYEKL are derived from the germline V gene. V was cut back by 0 bases and J by 9 bases, leaving a gap of 9 bases between them.